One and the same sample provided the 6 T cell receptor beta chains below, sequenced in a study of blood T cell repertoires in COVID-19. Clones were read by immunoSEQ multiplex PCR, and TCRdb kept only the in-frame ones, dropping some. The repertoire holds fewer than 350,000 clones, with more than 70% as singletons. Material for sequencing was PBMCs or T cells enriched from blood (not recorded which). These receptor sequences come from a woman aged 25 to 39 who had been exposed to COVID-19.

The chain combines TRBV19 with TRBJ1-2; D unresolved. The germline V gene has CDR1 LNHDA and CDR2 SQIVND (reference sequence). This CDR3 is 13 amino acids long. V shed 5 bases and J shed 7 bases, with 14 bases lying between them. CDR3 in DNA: TGTGCCAGTAGTTATAACACCCTTGGTGGCTACACCTTC. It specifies CASSYNTLGGYTF.

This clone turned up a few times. The chain's CDR3 is CASSPGEGTASEAFF. The CDR3 DNA sequence: TGTGCCAGCTCACCAGGGGAGGGCACCGCTTCTGAAGCTTTCTTT. The gene calls are TRBV18 and TRBJ1-1, with D hard to call. The CDR3 is made up of 15 amino acids. Trimming cost V 2 bases and J 6 bases, with 16 bases left between them. Germline loops: CDR1 KGHSH, CDR2 LQKENI. Drawing the rest from reference TRBV18 and TRBJ1-1, the complete variable domain is NAGVMQNPRHLVRRRGQEARLRCSPMKGHSHVYWYRQLPEEGLKFMVYLQKENIIDESGMPKERFSAEFPKEGPSILRIQQVVRGDSAAYFCASSPGEGTASEAFFGQGTRLTVV.

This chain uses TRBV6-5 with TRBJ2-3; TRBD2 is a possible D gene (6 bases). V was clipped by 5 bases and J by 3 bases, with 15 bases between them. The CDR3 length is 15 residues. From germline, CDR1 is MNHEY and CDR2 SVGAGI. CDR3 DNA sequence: TGTGCCAGCAGTCGAGCGGGCCAACCAACAGATACGCAGTATTTT. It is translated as CASSRAGQPTDTQYF.

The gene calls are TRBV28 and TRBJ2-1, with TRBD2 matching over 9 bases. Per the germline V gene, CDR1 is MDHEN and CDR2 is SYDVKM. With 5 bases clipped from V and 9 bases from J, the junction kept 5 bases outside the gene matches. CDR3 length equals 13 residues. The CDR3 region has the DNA TGTGCCAGCAGTGGCGGGAGGGCCACTGAGCAGTTCTTC. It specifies CASSGGRATEQFF. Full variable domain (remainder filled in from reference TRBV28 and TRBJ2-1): DVKVTQSSRYLVKRTGEKVFLECVQDMDHENMFWYRQDPGLGLRLIYFSYDVKMKEKGDIPEGYSVSREKKERFSLILESASTNQTSMYLCASSGGRATEQFFGPGTRLTVL.

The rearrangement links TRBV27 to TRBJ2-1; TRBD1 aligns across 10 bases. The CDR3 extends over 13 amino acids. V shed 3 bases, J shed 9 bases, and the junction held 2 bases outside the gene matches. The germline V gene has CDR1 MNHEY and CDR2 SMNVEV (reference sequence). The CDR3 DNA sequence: TGTGCCAGCAGTTTGGGACAGGGGACTGAGCAGTTCTTC. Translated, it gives CASSLGQGTEQFF.

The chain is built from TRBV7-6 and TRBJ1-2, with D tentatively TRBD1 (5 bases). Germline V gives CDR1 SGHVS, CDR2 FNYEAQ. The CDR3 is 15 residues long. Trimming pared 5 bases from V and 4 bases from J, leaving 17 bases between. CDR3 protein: CASSPAPQASYGYTF. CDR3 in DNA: TGTGCCAGCAGCCCGGCCCCACAGGCCTCCTATGGCTACACCTTC. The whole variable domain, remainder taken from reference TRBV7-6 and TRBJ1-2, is GAGVSQSPRYKVTKRGQDVALRCDPISGHVSLYWYRQALGQGPEFLTYFNYEAQQDKSGLPNDRFSAERPEGSISTLTIQRTEQRDSAMYRCASSPAPQASYGYTFGSGTRLTVV.